This T cell receptor beta chain was retrieved from a study of T-cell memory formation after mild COVID-19. CDR3 size: 13 residues. Between the trimmed V and J ends, which lost 0 bases and 4 bases, there was a span of 4 bases. CDR1 and CDR2 (germline): SGHRS, YFSETQ. TCRdb independently ran MiXCR on the 5' RACE reads; one entry per CDR3 protein. This sample carries 350,000 to 450,000 distinct CDR3 sequences, 24% of them seen once, and the ten largest clones take around 8.1%. Sequenced input: PBMCs or a T cell subset sorted from them (not recorded which). This clonotype was sampled from an adult woman who had mild COVID-19 (a few samples of this study predate the infection). Cell type and time point are not known. This chain uses TRBV5-1 with TRBJ2-2, with D hard to call. The CDR3 DNA follows: TGCGCCAGCAGCTTGGTCTCCACCGGGGAGCTGTTTTTT. Amino acid sequence: CASSLVSTGELFF.